The present T cell receptor (beta chain) was sequenced within a study of shared T cell receptors in the human thymus. Germline V gives CDR1 SGHNT, CDR2 YENEEA. The CDR3 length is 12 residues. V was shortened by 5 bases and J by 1 base, with 5 bases between the two germline ends. Produced via immunoSEQ multiplex PCR; TCRdb's table is partial and in-frame only. This sample has roughly 660,000 clones; over 75% occur once, and the top ten carry 0.01%. The same sample was also used in a study of human thymus T cells. From that second work: Each of the donors was a healthy Finnish infant who was undergoing open corrective cardiac surgery for congenital heart defects. Corrective cardiac operations yielded the resected thymus tissue. An apparent bias in V and J gene usage was seen in thymic and blood repertoires.

The sequencing sample was made of thymocytes. The sequence came from a boy under two years old with a congenital heart defect. The gene calls are TRBV11-3 and TRBJ1-1; D not certain. CDR3 nucleotides: TGTGCCAGCAGCCCTAGGAACACTGAAGCTTTCTTT. Protein: CASSPRNTEAFF.